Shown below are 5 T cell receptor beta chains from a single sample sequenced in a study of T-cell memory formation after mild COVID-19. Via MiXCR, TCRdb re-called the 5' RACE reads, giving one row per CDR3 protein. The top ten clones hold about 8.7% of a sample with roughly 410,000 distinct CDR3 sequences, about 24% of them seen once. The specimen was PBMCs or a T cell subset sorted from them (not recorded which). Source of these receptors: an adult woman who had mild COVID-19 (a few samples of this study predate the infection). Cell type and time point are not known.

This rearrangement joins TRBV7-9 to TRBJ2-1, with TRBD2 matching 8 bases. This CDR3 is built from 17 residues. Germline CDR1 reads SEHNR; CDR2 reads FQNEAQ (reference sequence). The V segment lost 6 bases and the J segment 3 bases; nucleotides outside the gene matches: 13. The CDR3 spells CASSSTLRSGVYNEQFF. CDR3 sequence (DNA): TGTGCCAGCAGTTCGACTTTGCGTAGCGGGGTCTACAATGAGCAGTTCTTC.

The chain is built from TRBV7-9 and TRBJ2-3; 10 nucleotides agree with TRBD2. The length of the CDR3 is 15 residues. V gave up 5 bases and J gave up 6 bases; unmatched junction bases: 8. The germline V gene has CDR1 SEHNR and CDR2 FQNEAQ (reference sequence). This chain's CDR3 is CASSLGLADADTQYF. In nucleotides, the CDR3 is TGTGCCAGCAGCCTCGGACTAGCGGACGCGGATACGCAGTATTTT.

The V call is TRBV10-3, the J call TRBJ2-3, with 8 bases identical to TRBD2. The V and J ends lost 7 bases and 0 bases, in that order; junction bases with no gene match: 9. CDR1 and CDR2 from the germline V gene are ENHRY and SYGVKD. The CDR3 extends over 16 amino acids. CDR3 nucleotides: TGTGCCATCACCTCAATAGCGGGAAGTAGCACAGATACGCAGTATTTT. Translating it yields CAITSIAGSSTDTQYF.

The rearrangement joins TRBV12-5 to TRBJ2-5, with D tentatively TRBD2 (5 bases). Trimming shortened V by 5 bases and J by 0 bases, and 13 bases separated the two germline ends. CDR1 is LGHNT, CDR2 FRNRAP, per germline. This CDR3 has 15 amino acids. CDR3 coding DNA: TGTGCTAGTGGTCTAGGACTTGCGTACCAAGAGACCCAGTACTTC. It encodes CASGLGLAYQETQYF. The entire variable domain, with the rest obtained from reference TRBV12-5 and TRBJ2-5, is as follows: DARVTQTPRHKVTEMGQEVTMRCQPILGHNTVFWYRQTMMQGLELLAYFRNRAPLDDSGMPKDRFSAEMPDATLATLKIQPSEPRDSAVYFCASGLGLAYQETQYFGPGTRLLVL.

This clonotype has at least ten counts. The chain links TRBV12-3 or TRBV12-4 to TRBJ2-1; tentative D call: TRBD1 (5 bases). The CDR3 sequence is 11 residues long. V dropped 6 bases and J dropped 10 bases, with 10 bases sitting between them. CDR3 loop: CASSPKGEQFF. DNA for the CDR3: TGTGCCAGCAGCCCTAAGGGGGAGCAGTTCTTC.